This TCR beta chain comes out of a study of regulatory T cells in long-lasting Graves disease. This sample's time point: newly diagnosed GD, antithyroid drugs for less than 3 months. Scientists built the TCR library using RNA that was extracted from PBMCs. The germline V gene encodes CDR1 MGHRA and CDR2 YSYEKL. CDR3 length: 17 residues. The V end lost 1 base, the J end lost 2 bases, and 15 bases lay between the germline ends. Arm-PCR of CDR3 regions and iRepertoire HTBI primers were the basis on which TCR beta libraries were built. TCRdb re-called the multiplex PCR reads through MiXCR, storing one row per CDR3 protein. The sample lists about 220,000 distinct CDR3 sequences, roughly a fifth occurring once. Many counts were recorded for this clonotype. These data were likewise used in another study, on T cells in Graves' hyperthyroidism and ophthalmopathy. Turning to that study: Based on clinical symptoms, serum thyroxine and TRAb, thyroid ultrasound and orbital computed tomography, diagnoses were reached.

The source is a woman in her thirties with Graves disease. Here the sequenced sample was peripheral blood mononuclear cells (PBMCs), taken at new diagnosis, from a patient treated with antithyroid drugs. The chain joins TRBV4-1 to TRBJ1-5, with unresolved D. CDR3 residues: CASSQVLRKEGNQPQHF. CDR3 DNA: TGCGCCAGCAGCCAAGTACTTCGTAAGGAGGGCAATCAGCCCCAGCATTTT.